Below, one T cell receptor beta chain is given with its context. Random hexamers were used to reverse transcribe an amount of about 0.45 to 1 ug RNA. One entry per CDR3 protein results from TCRdb running MiXCR on the immunoSEQ multiplex PCR reads. The sample has about 47,000 distinct CDR3 sequences, almost 95% seen once. The sample originates from a study of CD8 T cells in Susac syndrome. V was clipped by 2 bases and J by 8 bases, with 10 bases between them. The V gene's germline CDR1 is SGHDT and CDR2 YYEEEE. CDR3 length equals 12 residues. Source material: CD8+ T cells from PBMCs. The V gene is TRBV5-6, the J gene TRBJ1-2; D not certain. The receptor was derived from a human donor in good health. In DNA form, the CDR3 reads TGTGCCAGCAGCTTTACGGCTAGGGGCTACACCTTC. It codes for CASSFTARGYTF. The full variable domain, rest sourced from reference TRBV5-6 and TRBJ1-2, is DAGVTQSPTHLIKTRGQQVTLRCSPKSGHDTVSWYQQALGQGPQFIFQYYEEEERQRGNFPDRFSGHQFPNYSSELNVNALLLGDSALYLCASSFTARGYTFGSGTRLTVV.